A selection of T cell receptor beta chains follows, all from one sample in a study of blood T cell repertoires in COVID-19. TCRdb's copy holds only in-frame clones and misses some; the assay was immunoSEQ multiplex PCR. Of more than 90,000 clones listed, 85% were seen once; the top ten hold roughly 40%. The source material was peripheral blood. The receptors were gathered from an older man with acute or convalescent COVID-19. CDR3s include the opening cysteine and the closing phenylalanine or tryptophan. D genes are given only for firm matches. Clone size is given for some rows only: seen once, a few or many times, or a class if the clone is expanded.

v_call	j_call	clone_size	d_call	cdr3_aa	cdr3_nt
TRBV19	TRBJ1-3	NA	NA	CASSEGTPGNTIYF	TGTGCCAGTAGCGAGGGAACACCTGGAAACACCATATATTTT
TRBV5-1	TRBJ2-7	NA	TRBD2	CASSPRDYLDEQYF	TGCGCCAGCAGCCCAAGGGACTACTTAGACGAGCAGTACTTC
TRBV5-1	TRBJ1-3	NA	NA	CASSSVLQATSGNTIYF	TGCGCCAGCAGCTCCGTACTACAGGCAACCTCTGGAAACACCATATATTTT
TRBV19	TRBJ1-1	NA	TRBD1	CATYRDRGTEAFF	TGTGCCACCTATCGGGACAGGGGGACTGAAGCTTTCTTT
TRBV5-1	TRBJ2-7	NA	TRBD1	CASSLEGGTVHEQYF	TGCGCCAGCAGCTTGGAAGGGGGCACCGTCCACGAGCAGTACTTC
TRBV28	TRBJ2-5	NA	TRBD2	CASSPGTSGQETQYF	TGTGCCAGCAGCCCCGGGACTAGCGGCCAAGAGACCCAGTACTTC
TRBV30	TRBJ2-3	NA	TRBD2	CAFQTSGRADTQYF	TGTGCCTTTCAGACTAGCGGGAGGGCAGATACGCAGTATTTT
TRBV30	TRBJ2-1	NA	TRBD2	CAWRGLAGGPRDEQFF	TGTGCCTGGAGAGGACTAGCGGGAGGGCCGAGGGATGAGCAGTTCTTC
TRBV19	TRBJ2-2	NA	NA	CASSIEAANTGELFF	TGTGCCAGTAGTATAGAGGCGGCTAACACCGGGGAGCTGTTTTTT
TRBV7-2	TRBJ2-2	NA	NA	CASSFGRGDPMTGELFF	TGTGCCAGCAGCTTTGGCAGGGGCGATCCTATGACCGGGGAGCTGTTTTTT
TRBV9	TRBJ1-5	NA	NA	CASSVDEDQPQHF	TGTGCCAGCAGCGTAGATGAGGATCAGCCCCAGCATTTT
TRBV11-2	TRBJ2-7	NA	NA	CASSLRPAESYEQYF	TGTGCCAGCAGCTTACGCCCAGCGGAGTCCTACGAGCAGTACTTC
TRBV11-2	TRBJ2-7	NA	TRBD2	CASSQREGGYEQYF	TGTGCCAGCAGCCAGCGGGAGGGCGGCTACGAGCAGTACTTC
TRBV19	TRBJ2-1	NA	TRBD1	CASSIRGQGAQNEQFF	TGTGCCAGTAGTATACGAGGGCAGGGGGCGCAGAATGAGCAGTTCTTC
TRBV28	TRBJ2-1	NA	NA	CASTNPGLTYNEQFF	TGTGCCAGCACCAACCCGGGACTCACTTACAATGAGCAGTTCTTC
TRBV24-1	TRBJ1-4	NA	TRBD1	CATSDPGTGEKLFF	TGTGCCACCAGTGATCCCGGGACAGGTGAAAAACTGTTTTTT
TRBV9	TRBJ1-1	NA	NA	CASSVGVQGIEAFF	TGTGCCAGCAGCGTAGGTGTACAGGGAATTGAAGCTTTCTTT
TRBV23-1	TRBJ2-1	NA	TRBD1	CASSQWGQGAGNEQFF	TGCGCCAGCAGTCAATGGGGACAGGGGGCTGGCAATGAGCAGTTCTTC
TRBV6-2/TRBV6-3	TRBJ1-1	few	NA	CASSSLDKKAFF	TGTGCCAGCAGTTCCTTGGACAAGAAGGCTTTCTTT